This TCR beta chain was sequenced in a study of CD8+ T cells in alopecia areata. The CDR3 totals 14 residues. CDR1 SGHTA and CDR2 FQGNSA come from the germline V gene. Between the trimmed V and J ends, which lost 1 base and 0 bases, there was a span of 6 bases. cDNA serving as the sequencing template came from extracted, reverse transcribed RNA. Profiled with immunoSEQ multiplex PCR; TCRdb holds only in-frame clones, not every one. The table shows roughly 130,000 clones, with around 50% occurring only once. This sequence originates from a human donor with alopecia areata. The material was CD4+ T cells sorted from blood, obtained at week 0. The chain links TRBV7-2 to TRBJ1-1, with D unclear. Written as DNA, the CDR3 is TGTGCCAGCAGCTTAGTCGTTCTGAACACTGAAGCTTTCTTT. Its translation: CASSLVVLNTEAFF.